This entry concerns a single TCR beta chain. This clone appeared a few times. The target of this receptor is not known. Base qualities are not at hand, and no much larger clone is one base apart. The sample comes from a study of beta chain features in type 1 diabetes (dated by TCRdb to 2017 to 2018). At the level of the whole study: Patients and healthy donors did not differ in mean age, gender distribution, total cell number or subset yield. The study compared the TCRB repertoires of sorted circulating CD4+ T cell subsets in recently diagnosed type 1 diabetes patients with those in matched healthy donors. Whereas all 30 or so donors provided naive and central memory subsets, regulatory and stem cell-like memory subsets were isolated from just 8 patients and roughly 8 healthy donors. Across all samples, some 100,000,000 sorted cells were examined, and cell number per subset correlated strongly with RNA yield.

Overall study outcomes, separate from this receptor: Because small numbers of individuals were included in the HLA sub-analyses, any influence of HLA type on TCRB rearrangement was left unresolved. A moderate but significant shortening of TCRB CDR3 length was observed in type 1 diabetes patients in all four CD4+ subsets. Fewer insertions and more nucleotide deletions at VDJ recombination sites were observed in patients with type 1 diabetes, implying thymic rearrangement abnormalities. Naive, central memory and regulatory TCRB repertoires appeared more similar among patients than among healthy donors. Because cDNA rather than genomic DNA was sequenced, highly expressing activated cells could have been over-represented, although no difference in activation and CD3 levels was found between groups. PCR may preferentially amplify shorter templates, but because patient and control samples were amplified and corrected together, any resulting skew would affect both groups equally.

The CDR3 runs 14 residues from the cysteine to the phenylalanine. Of all the DNA, just the CDR3 is kept, 42 bases in frame from base 1. Based on the germline V gene, the CDR1 and CDR2 sequences are SQVTM and ANQGSEA. V loses 4 bases at its end and J loses 3 bases; junction bases beyond the gene matches: 5. From each donor, a single peripheral blood sample of about 116 mL on average was drawn into heparinised tubes. Using a panel that included CD45RO, CCR7, CD25, CD127, CD95 and CD27, naive, central memory, regulatory and stem cell-like memory CD4+ T cells were sorted on a BD FACSAria II. Purity was above 95% for every sorted population. PBMCs were separated immediately by Lymphoprep density gradient centrifugation and were stained directly, without being cultured. To minimize batch effects, samples were stained and sorted in pairs, one healthy donor with one patient per experiment. The entire isolated RNA was reverse transcribed using the High Capacity cDNA Reverse Transcription Kit, and thus expressed TCRB transcripts were sequenced. Deep immunoSEQ sequencing was performed on naive, central memory and regulatory T cell samples, with an average of roughly 3.6 million total reads per sample. After sorted cells were lysed in RLT buffer, RNA was extracted with DNase-treated RNeasy Micro or Mini kits, with the choice depending on cell number. Each cell subset was processed on its own to prevent cross-contamination, while patient and healthy donor samples were processed together. TCRB sequences were amplified from cDNA with the immunoSEQ multiplex PCR, producing 87-bp fragments spanning the CDR3 region. Sequencing of the amplicons was performed on the Illumina HiSeq platform. Concerning the study's data processing: PCR bias was computationally corrected using synthetic template baselines, reads within Hamming distance 2 were collapsed, and singletons that could not be merged were discarded. By aligning reads against IMGT, V, D and J genes, CDR3 length, and insertions or deletions at six rearrangement sites were assigned. Within each subset, clonotype counts were normalized to sorted cell number, after which true diversity and Gini coefficients were computed with the tcR R package. The overlap coefficient, calculated on TCRB nucleotide sequences, was used to quantify repertoire sharing. Out-of-frame TCRB sequences from naive cells were analyzed as a proxy for the pre-selection repertoire. TCRdb holds this immuneACCESS table with in-frame rearrangements only. Some clones are missing; in checked studies, unresolved V genes explain under half, and the rest has no known cause. V, J and clone size reflect that table, while D and trimming were determined from the DNA. This sample is represented by over 700,000 clones; under 20% of them were singletons. Clones ranked in the top ten supply around 0.02% of the sample.

This receptor chain uses TRBV29-1 and TRBJ2-1, with 8 central nucleotides matching TRBD2. The receptor was isolated from a woman younger than 30 in good health. Sequenced input: naive CD4+ T cells from blood. Reading the label with the study, this specimen's cell subset or site is: true naive CD4+ T cells. The DNA reads TGCAGCGTTGGGCGACTAGCGAACTACAATGAGCAGTTCTTC. Its protein is CSVGRLANYNEQFF.